This T cell receptor beta chain derives from a study of blood T cell repertoires in COVID-19. Study at large: Sources were T cells, B-cell-depleted T cells, or PBMCs; the material itself was cDNA or gDNA.

Sequencing was performed with immunoSEQ multiplex PCR; in TCRdb, only in-frame clones are kept and a portion is missing. This sample carries about 51,000 clones, about 88% of them seen once, and the ten largest clones take roughly 1.3%. The V segment lost 0 bases and the J segment 5 bases; nucleotides outside the gene matches: 6. Germline CDR1 SGHRS, CDR2 YFSETQ. The CDR3 runs to 16 residues. This chain uses TRBV5-1 with TRBJ2-5; 11 bases agree with TRBD2. This sequence originates from a man in his sixties with acute or convalescent COVID-19. The sample was peripheral blood. The CDR3 here is CASSLEGLAVKETQYF. The CDR3 DNA reads as TGCGCCAGCAGCTTGGAGGGACTAGCGGTTAAGGAGACCCAGTACTTC.